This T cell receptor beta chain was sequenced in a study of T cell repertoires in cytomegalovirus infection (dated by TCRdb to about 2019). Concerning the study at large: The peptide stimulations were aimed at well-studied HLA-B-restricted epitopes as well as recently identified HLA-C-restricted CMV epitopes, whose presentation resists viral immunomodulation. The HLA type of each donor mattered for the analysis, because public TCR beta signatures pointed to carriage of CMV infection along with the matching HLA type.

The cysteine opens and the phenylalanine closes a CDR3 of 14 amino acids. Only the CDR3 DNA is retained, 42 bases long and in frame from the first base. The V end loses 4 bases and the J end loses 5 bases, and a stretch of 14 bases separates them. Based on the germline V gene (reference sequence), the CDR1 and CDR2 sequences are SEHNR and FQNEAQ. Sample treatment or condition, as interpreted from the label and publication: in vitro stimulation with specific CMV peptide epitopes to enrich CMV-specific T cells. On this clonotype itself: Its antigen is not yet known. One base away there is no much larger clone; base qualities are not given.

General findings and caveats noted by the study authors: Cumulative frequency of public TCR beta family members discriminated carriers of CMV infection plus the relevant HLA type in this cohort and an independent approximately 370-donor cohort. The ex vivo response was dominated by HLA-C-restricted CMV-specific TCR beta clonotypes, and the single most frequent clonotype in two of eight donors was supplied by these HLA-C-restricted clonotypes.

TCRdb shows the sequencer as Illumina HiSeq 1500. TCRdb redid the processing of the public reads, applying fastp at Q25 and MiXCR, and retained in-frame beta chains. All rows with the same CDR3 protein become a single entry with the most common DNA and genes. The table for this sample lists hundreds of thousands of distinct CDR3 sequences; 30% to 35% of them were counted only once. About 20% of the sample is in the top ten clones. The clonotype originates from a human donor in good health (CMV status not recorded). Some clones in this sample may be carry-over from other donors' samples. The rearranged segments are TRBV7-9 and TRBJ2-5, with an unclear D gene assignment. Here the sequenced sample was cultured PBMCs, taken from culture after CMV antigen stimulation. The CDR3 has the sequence CASSSAAVVETQYF. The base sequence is TGTGCCAGCAGCTCGGCGGCTGTGGTGGAGACCCAGTACTTC.